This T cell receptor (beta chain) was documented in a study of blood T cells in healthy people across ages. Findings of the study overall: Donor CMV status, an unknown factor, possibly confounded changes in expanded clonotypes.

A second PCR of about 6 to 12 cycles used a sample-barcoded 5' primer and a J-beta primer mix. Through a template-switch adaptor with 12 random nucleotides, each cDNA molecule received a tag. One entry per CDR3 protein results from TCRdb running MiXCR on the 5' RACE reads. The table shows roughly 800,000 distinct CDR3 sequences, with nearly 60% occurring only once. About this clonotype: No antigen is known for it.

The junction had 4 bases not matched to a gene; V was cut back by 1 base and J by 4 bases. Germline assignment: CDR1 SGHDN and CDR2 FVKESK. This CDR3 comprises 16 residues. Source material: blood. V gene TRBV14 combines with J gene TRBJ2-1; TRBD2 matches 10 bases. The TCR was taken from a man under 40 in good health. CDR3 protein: CASSQGTSGVYNEQFF. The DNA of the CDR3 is TGTGCCAGCAGCCAAGGAACTAGCGGGGTATACAATGAGCAGTTCTTC.